This record concerns one TCR beta chain sequence. V shed 3 bases and J 7 bases; nucleotides not matched to a gene: 5. Per germline, CDR1 SGHDT and CDR2 YYEEEE. There are 14 residues in the CDR3. The data derive from a study of cytomegalovirus exposure and HLA in healthy donors. Vbeta (60) and Jbeta (13) primers were used in the PCR. Clones were read by immunoSEQ multiplex PCR, and TCRdb kept only the in-frame ones, dropping some. The sample lists 110,000 to 150,000 clones; roughly 10% were seen once. Specimen: PBMCs. This chain uses TRBV5-6 with TRBJ1-2; 11 nucleotides agree with TRBD1. The receptor comes from a man aged 50-59 years in good health and CMV-seronegative. CDR3 region: CASSYRTGGFGYTF. The CDR3 DNA reads TGTGCCAGCAGCTACCGGACAGGGGGCTTTGGCTACACCTTC.